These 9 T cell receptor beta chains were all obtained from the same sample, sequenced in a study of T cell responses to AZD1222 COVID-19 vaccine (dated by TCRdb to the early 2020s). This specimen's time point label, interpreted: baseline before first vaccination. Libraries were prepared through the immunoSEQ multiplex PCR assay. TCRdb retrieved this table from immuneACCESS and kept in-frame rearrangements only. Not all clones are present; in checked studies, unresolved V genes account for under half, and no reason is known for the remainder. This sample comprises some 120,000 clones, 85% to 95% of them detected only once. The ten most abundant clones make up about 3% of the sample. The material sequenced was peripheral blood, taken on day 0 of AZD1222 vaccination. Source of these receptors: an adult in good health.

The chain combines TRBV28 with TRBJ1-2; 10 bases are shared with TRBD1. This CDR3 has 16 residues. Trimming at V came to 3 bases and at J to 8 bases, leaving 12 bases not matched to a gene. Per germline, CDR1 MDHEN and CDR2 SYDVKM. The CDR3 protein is CASSFGGQGRVEGYTF. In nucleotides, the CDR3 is TGTGCCAGCAGTTTTGGGGGACAGGGGAGGGTCGAGGGCTACACCTTC.

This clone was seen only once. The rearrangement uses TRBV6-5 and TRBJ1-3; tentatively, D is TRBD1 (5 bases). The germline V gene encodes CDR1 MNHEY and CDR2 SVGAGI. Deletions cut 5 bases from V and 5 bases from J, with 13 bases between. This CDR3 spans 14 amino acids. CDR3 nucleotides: TGTGCCAGCAGTAAGGGACCCTTAAGAAACACCATATATTTT. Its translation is CASSKGPLRNTIYF.

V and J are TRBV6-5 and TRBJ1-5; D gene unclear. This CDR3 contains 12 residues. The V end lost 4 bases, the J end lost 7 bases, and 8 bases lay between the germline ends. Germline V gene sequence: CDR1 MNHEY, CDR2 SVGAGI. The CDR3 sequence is CASSSPPQPQHF. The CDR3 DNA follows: TGTGCCAGCAGTTCCCCCCCCCAGCCCCAGCATTTT.

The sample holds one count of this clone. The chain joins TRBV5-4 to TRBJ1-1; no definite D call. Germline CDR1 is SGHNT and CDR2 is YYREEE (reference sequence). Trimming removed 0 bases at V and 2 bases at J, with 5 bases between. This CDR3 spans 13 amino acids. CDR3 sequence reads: CASSLAVNTEAFF. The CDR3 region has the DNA TGTGCCAGCAGCTTGGCAGTTAACACTGAAGCTTTCTTT. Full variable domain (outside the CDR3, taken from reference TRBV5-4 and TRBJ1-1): ETGVTQSPTHLIKTRGQQVTLRCSSQSGHNTVSWYQQALGQGPQFIFQYYREEENGRGNFPPRFSGLQFPNYSSELNVNALELDDSALYLCASSLAVNTEAFFGQGTRLTVV.

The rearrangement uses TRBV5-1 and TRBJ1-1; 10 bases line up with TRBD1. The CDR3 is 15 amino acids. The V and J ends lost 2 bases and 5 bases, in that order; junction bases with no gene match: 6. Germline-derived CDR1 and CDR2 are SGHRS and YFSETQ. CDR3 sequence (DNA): TGCGCCAGCAGCTTAGCCGGGACAGGGGTGACTGAAGCTTTCTTT. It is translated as CASSLAGTGVTEAFF.

CDR3 sequence (DNA): TGTGCCAGCAGTCACAGTACAGGGGACAATCAGCCCCAGCATTTT. This sequence encodes CASSHSTGDNQPQHF. The chain combines TRBV27 with TRBJ1-5, with 7 bases fitting TRBD1. V lost 5 bases to trimming and J lost 3 bases; unmatched junction nucleotides: 7. Germline CDR1 MNHEY, CDR2 SMNVEV (reference sequence). The CDR3 extends over 15 amino acids.

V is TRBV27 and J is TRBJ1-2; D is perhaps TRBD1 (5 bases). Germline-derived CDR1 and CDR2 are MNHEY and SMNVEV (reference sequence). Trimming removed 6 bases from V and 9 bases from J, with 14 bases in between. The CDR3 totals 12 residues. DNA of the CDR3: TGTGCCAGCAGGGACGCGGGGGATCGCTACACCTTC. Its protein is CASRDAGDRYTF.

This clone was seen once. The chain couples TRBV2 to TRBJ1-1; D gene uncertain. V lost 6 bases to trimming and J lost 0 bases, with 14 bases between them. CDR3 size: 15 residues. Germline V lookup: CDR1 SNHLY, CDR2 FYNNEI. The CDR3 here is CASSRGVVMNTEAFF. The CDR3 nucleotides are TGTGCCAGCAGCCGTGGGGTCGTTATGAACACTGAAGCTTTCTTT. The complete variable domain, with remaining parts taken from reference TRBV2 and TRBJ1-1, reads EPEVTQTPSHQVTQMGQEVILRCVPISNHLYFYWYRQILGQKVEFLVSFYNNEISEKSEIFDDQFSVERPDGSNFTLKIRSTKLEDSAMYFCASSRGVVMNTEAFFGQGTRLTVV.

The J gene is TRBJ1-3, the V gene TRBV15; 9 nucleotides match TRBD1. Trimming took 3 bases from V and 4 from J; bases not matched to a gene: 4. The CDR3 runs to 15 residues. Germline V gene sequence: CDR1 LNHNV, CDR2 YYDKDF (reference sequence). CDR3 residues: CATSRTGGPGNTIYF. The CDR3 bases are TGTGCCACCAGCAGGACAGGGGGACCCGGAAACACCATATATTTT.